The T cell receptor (beta chain) described here comes from a study of T cell changes during pregnancy in multiple sclerosis. In its sample, this clone was seen a few times. The CDR3 covers 17 residues. The germline V gene has CDR1 MNHNS and CDR2 SASEGT. V lost 1 base to trimming and J lost 6 bases; unmatched junction nucleotides: 10. The data were produced by immunoSEQ multiplex PCR, yet TCRdb's version contains in-frame clones alone and is incomplete. The sample carries 65,000 to 80,000 clones, approximately 90% recorded once. The receptor comes from a female donor with multiple sclerosis, enrolled in a pregnancy study. V gene TRBV6-1 combines with J gene TRBJ2-1, with 9 bases that match TRBD2. Sequencing used CD4+ T cells from peripheral blood mononuclear cells, obtained before pregnancy. In DNA, the CDR3 is TGTGCCAGCAGTGAAGATAGCGGGAGCCACCCAGCCAATGAGCAGTTCTTC. It codes for CASSEDSGSHPANEQFF.